This TCR beta chain was identified during a study of cytomegalovirus exposure and HLA in healthy donors (dated by TCRdb to 2016 to 2017). For the study in its entirety: In an earlier analysis of 550 to 750 of the donors, around 290 Gb of sequence data and 117 million unique TCR beta sequences from about 180 million T cells were reported. The number of typed donors differed by locus: about 629-640 for A, B, C, DRB1 and DQB1; 522 for DQA1; around 610 for DPA1; and some 450 for DPB1. Using immunosequencing, the study profiled T cell repertoires from roughly 650 subjects and related those repertoires to cytomegalovirus serostatus. Among almost 400 genotyped donors of the cohort, an average of approximately 240,000 unique TCR beta nucleotide sequences were sequenced per donor, 15% to 20% of them non-productive. In the later analysis, no new phenotypic data were used to find candidate immune exposures; instead, reliance was placed on TCR beta sequences and their occurrence across donors. Along with the roughly 700-subject first cohort, a separate validation cohort of over 90 different subjects was used. Both class I and class II loci were covered by HLA typing, at four-digit resolution. Because of strong linkage in the cohort, a handful of DR-DQ haplotypes were treated as single units for association and clustering. Donor age, sex, ethnicity and CMV serostatus were compiled alongside the repertoire data. The study was designed to test whether signatures of past pathogen exposure could be identified by cataloging public T cell receptors. An early release that covered fewer than 800 HLA-typed donors contained 300 to 350 gigabases of sequencing data and some 87 million unique TCR sequences. Of the roughly 400 genotyped donors, over 65% fell in the genetic ancestry cluster associated with self-reported Caucasian donors. Every repertoire in the discovery cohort had been generated on one and the same sequencing platform. In a later analysis, previously published TCR beta repertoires from more than 500 donors were re-analyzed and high-resolution HLA genotyping was added so that TCR occurrence patterns could be studied. High-throughput TCR immunosequencing, statistical association of individual TCRs with disease status, and machine learning were combined to predict cytomegalovirus infection status. An earlier analysis of several hundred of the donors applied high-throughput TCR beta sequencing to assess whether each TCR beta V gene segment acted as functional or pseudogenic. A later genetic analysis took genome-wide SNP genotypes for about 65% of the 666 donors and used that subset as a discovery cohort. Overall study results and their limits: When HLA alleles, especially DR and DQ, strongly co-occurred, TCR associations were difficult to assign to individual alleles. A later analysis found that TCR association rates varied across HLA loci, with DRB1 alleles showing the most associated TCRs and HLA-C alleles the fewest. Because HLA typing was missing for some donors at each locus, association tests included only the typed subset. A later analysis found that most CMV-associated TCR beta chains appeared HLA-restricted, with HLA associations seemingly driven largely by CMV exposure. The authors suggested that the approach could potentially be generalized to other disease states and immunological phenotypes. A further reported finding was that TCR beta sequences accurately predicted the HLA-A and HLA-B alleles for most subjects in the first cohort. The classifier was reported to diagnose cytomegalovirus status with high specificity and sensitivity in both the original cohort and the validation cohort. Some IMGT-functional V segments, including TRBV6-2 and TRBV6-3, could not be told apart with the 87-base-pair reads, so those segments were excluded. The presence/absence analyses assumed that sequencing depth was roughly uniform across donors, and that assumption may not be true. Linkage disequilibrium might explain the correlated functional status among segregating V segments, but an unknown experimental factor could not be ruled out. In a later analysis, several top co-occurrence clusters were reported to appear linked to parvovirus B19, influenza, CMV and Epstein-Barr virus. The only immune exposure information available for the cohort was CMV serostatus. In a later analysis, 16,951 TCR beta sequences were associated with specific HLA alleles at a false discovery rate of 0.05. The earlier analysis of almost 600 of the donors excluded approximately 17 rarely observed V segments, including chromosome 9 orphons, because counts were too low. An earlier analysis of approximately 590 of the donors showed that most TCR beta V segments appeared in productive rearrangements either about 87% or about 30% of the time, which broadly matched IMGT annotations. The study gave a list of about 160 TCR beta chains associated with cytomegalovirus. According to a later genetic analysis, donors in an Asian-associated ancestry cluster had fewer N-insertions in productive TCRs than the roughly 700-donor mean. A later analysis found that HLA-associated TCR beta chains were more clonally expanded and had lower generation probabilities than equally common non-associated chains. Most TCR sequences were seen in very few donors, while some public TCRs were found in many individuals. In this cohort, only TCR beta chains were sequenced, and detectable features were limited by the absence of alpha or paired-chain data. A later genetic analysis associated a missense DCLRE1C variant with V-gene and J-gene trimming of TCR beta chains, and an independent cohort replicated the association. A few of the identified cytomegalovirus-associated TCR beta chains were confirmed in vitro to be specific for cytomegalovirus antigens. A cluster of highly shared sequence variants was judged likely to represent a technical artifact of the sequencing pipeline.

Inclusive of the bounding cysteine and phenylalanine, the CDR3 is 12 residues long. Of the read, only the CDR3 DNA is kept; its 36 bases are in frame from base 1. CDR1 and CDR2 (SQVTM, ANQGSEA) derive from the germline V gene. V is cut by 7 bases and J by 3 bases, and the space between the germline ends is 12 bases. Preparation of the library involved the immunoSEQ multiplex PCR assay. For the multiplex PCR, a mixture combining 60 forward primers for TCR Vbeta segments and 13 reverse primers for TCR Jbeta segments was used. The CDR3 region of rearranged TCR beta genes was amplified from genomic DNA with a multiplex PCR assay. Amplified TCR beta libraries were sequenced as 87-base-pair reads on the Illumina HiSeq System. As for how the authors treated the data: Across the 670 or so repertoires, a later analysis counted 80 million or so unique TCR beta chains, around 11 million of which were shared by at least two donors. Raw reads were error-corrected and collapsed into unique sequences with a nearest-neighbor algorithm that merged closely related sequences to remove PCR and sequencing errors. CDR3 sequences were aligned to IMGT reference sequences to assign V, D and J gene segments. For a sequence to be retained, a match of at least six nucleotides was required to both a V gene segment and a J gene segment. A rearrangement was called productive if the CDR3 had no stop codons and remained in frame with V and J, and every other rearrangement was called non-productive. CDR3 was defined according to IMGT convention as the region running from the second conserved V-encoded cysteine to the conserved J-encoded phenylalanine. The earlier analysis of fewer than 750 of the donors excluded sequences that lacked an unambiguous match to a single V gene segment. An earlier analysis of several hundred of the donors classified V segments as functional when productive rearrangements were above 56.7% and as segregating when the standard deviation between donors was above 5%. A statistical classification framework was built for diagnosing cytomegalovirus status from the catalog of TCR beta chain sequences. In a later analysis, V and J genes were assigned by comparing TCR nucleotide sequences against IMGT/GENE-DB human TR gene sequences. Using the TCRdist pipeline, a later analysis assigned CDR3 sequences along with most-parsimonious VDJ recombination scenarios. In a later analysis, every TCR beta chain was defined by the combination of its CDR3 amino acid sequence and its V-gene family, and reads without a unique V-gene family were dropped. To address suspected cross-contamination and a sequencing artifact, a later analysis removed several hundred highly shared, low-generation-probability nucleotide sequences. In a later analysis, a clonal expansion index for each public chain was calculated from normalized within-repertoire ranks of inferred template counts. In a later analysis, generation probabilities were computed with a VDJ recombination model fitted to out-of-frame rearrangements, and the resulting probabilities were checked against IGoR. Hypergeometric tests were used in a later analysis to score TCR-TCR, TCR-HLA and TCR-CMV co-occurrence, with a repertoire-size bias correction applied to the TCR pairs. In a later analysis, false discovery rates were estimated by permuting HLA or CMV assignments 20 times. A later analysis grouped co-occurring TCRs with DBSCAN, adding TCRdist sequence similarity when clustering within HLA-allele-positive subsets. For co-occurrence clustering, repertoires with fewer than 30,000 or more than 120,000 public chains were excluded, along with roughly 5 repertoires with anomalous nucleotide sharing. The immuneACCESS repertoire file appears here via TCRdb, limited to in-frame rearrangements. These files lack a portion of the clones; in checked studies, under half of the deficit traces to unresolved V genes, and the cause of the others is not known. That table furnishes V, J and clone size, whereas the DNA furnished D and trimming. This sample gives 35,000 to 45,000 clones in total; under 60% of them show up just once. Approximately 6% of the sample is taken by the ten largest.

A word on this clone: What antigen it recognizes has not been identified. No base quality values were provided; no much bigger clone lies one nucleotide off.

The cohort comprised some 680 healthy bone marrow donors. All cohort members were sampled while nominally healthy, although unrecorded immune exposures were likely present. The donor tested CMV seronegative and was one of the 352 seronegative cohort members. Every donor gave a peripheral blood sample, and the peripheral blood mononuclear cells from that sample were used for TCR beta sequencing. Genomic DNA extraction from the blood cell samples was performed with the Qiagen DNeasy Blood Extraction Kit. The sample taken for sequencing was PBMCs. The source of this sequence is a man in his 60s in good health and CMV-seronegative. This chain joins TRBV29-1 to TRBJ1-1; the D gene is not confidently resolved. The CDR3 protein: CSGAAWDTEAFF. The nucleotide sequence is TGCAGCGGGGCAGCATGGGACACTGAAGCTTTCTTT. The CDR3, completed at both ends by the reference TRBV29-1 and TRBJ1-1 genes, gives the full variable domain SAVISQKPSRDICQRGTSLTIQCQVDSQVTMMFWYRQQPGQSLTLIATANQGSEATYESGFVIDKFPISRPNLTFSTLTVSNMSPEDSSIYLCSGAAWDTEAFFGQGTRLTVV.